This T cell receptor beta chain is from a study of T cells in Graves' hyperthyroidism and ophthalmopathy. Study in general: Peripheral blood draws took place at initial diagnosis, ahead of any treatment. General study findings and limits: In blood, most of the thyroid clonotypes expanded above 0.001 were also present. The model forecast ophthalmopathy, anticipating it by a median about six months before onset.

Researchers amplified the TCR beta CDR3 regions from RNA transcripts. HTBI primers were employed in a first-round RT-PCR of the TCR CDR3. TCRdb re-analysed the multiplex PCR reads in MiXCR, keeping a single row per CDR3 protein. The sample yields approximately 300,000 distinct CDR3 sequences, about a sixth seen once. In making diagnoses, clinical symptoms, serum thyroxine and TRAb, thyroid ultrasound and orbital computed tomography were all used. Trimming cost V 2 bases and J 0 bases, with 9 bases left between them. Germline V gives CDR1 SGHTS, CDR2 YDEGEE. CDR3 length equals 16 residues. In its sample, this clonotype was seen a few times. What it binds is not known.

Source material: blood. The genes are TRBV5-8 and TRBJ1-6; D may be TRBD1 (6 bases). This receptor was obtained from a woman aged 55-69 years with Graves' ophthalmopathy. CDR3 protein: CASSFGQSSYNSPLHF. CDR3 nucleotide sequence: TGTGCCAGCAGCTTTGGACAGAGCTCCTATAATTCACCCCTCCACTTT.